Listed below are T cell receptor beta chains from one sample, sequenced in a study of blood T cell repertoires in COVID-19. Using immunoSEQ multiplex PCR, the repertoire was profiled, and TCRdb retains in-frame clones only, with some absent. The sample has about 270,000 clones, 70% to 90% seen once. Specimen: peripheral blood. The origin of the receptors is a woman in her 50s with active or convalescent COVID-19. The CDR3 runs from the conserved cysteine through the conserved F or W. The order of the fields is J gene, V gene, D gene, clone size, CDR3 DNA, CDR3 protein. D genes are given only for firm matches. Clone size is shown for a subset of rows, as once, few, many or a class of expanded clone.

>TRBJ1-6|TRBV3-1/TRBV3-2|TRBD1|NA
TGTGCCAGCAGGCGGGGGACAGGGGAGTCACCCCTCCACTTT
CASRRGTGESPLHF
>TRBJ1-4|TRBV19|TRBD1|NA
TGTGCCAGTAGGGAACAGGGGGCAGGTAATGAAAAACTGTTTTTT
CASREQGAGNEKLFF
>TRBJ2-5|TRBV12-3/TRBV12-4|TRBD2|NA
TGTGCCAGCGGGCTAGCGGGCGAGACCCAGTACTTC
CASGLAGETQYF
>TRBJ2-7|TRBV2|TRBD2|NA
TGTGCCAGCGGGGGTCGCGGGAGAGGGTCCTACGAGCAGTACTTC
CASGGRGRGSYEQYF
>TRBJ2-1|TRBV9|TRBD2|NA
TGTGCCAGCAGCGTAGCTGATAGCGGGACCGATTCCTACAATGAGCAGTTCTTC
CASSVADSGTDSYNEQFF
>TRBJ2-1|TRBV5-1|TRBD2|NA
TGCGCCAGCAGCTCAGGACTAGCGGGAGGTTCCTACAATGAGCAGTTCTTC
CASSSGLAGGSYNEQFF
>TRBJ2-7|TRBV13|NA|NA
TGTGCCAGCAGCCCCCAGTCCAGCGACGAGCAGTACTTC
CASSPQSSDEQYF
>TRBJ2-3|TRBV25-1|NA|once
TGTGCCAGCAGTGGAACCGGGATCAGCACAGATACGCAGTATTTT
CASSGTGISTDTQYF
>TRBJ2-3|TRBV27|TRBD1|NA
TGTGCCAGCAGTTCGGCCAGGGGGAATACGCAGTATTTT
CASSSARGNTQYF
>TRBJ2-2|TRBV7-8|TRBD1|NA
TGTGCCAGCAGCTTATACAGGGGGCCACTCCGAGGCACCGGGGAGCTGTTTTTT
CASSLYRGPLRGTGELFF
>TRBJ2-1|TRBV10-3|TRBD2|NA
TGTGCCATCAGTGAGTCGACGCGGGAGGGCCGAGTAAGCAATGAGCAGTTCTTC
CAISESTREGRVSNEQFF
>TRBJ2-1|TRBV5-1|NA|NA
TGCGCCAGCAGCTTGGCGGGAGGGGGCCATGAGCAGTTCTTC
CASSLAGGGHEQFF
>TRBJ2-1|TRBV11-3|NA|NA
TGTGCCAGCAGCTTAGGCGACTCAATTGAGCAGTTCTTC
CASSLGDSIEQFF
>TRBJ1-2|TRBV4-1|NA|NA
TGCGCCAGCAGCCAGGACGGACACGGGAACTATGGCTACACCTTC
CASSQDGHGNYGYTF
>TRBJ2-7|TRBV7-2|NA|NA
TGTGCCACGAGCGTATCTAGGGGGAGCTCCTACGAGCAGTACTTC
CATSVSRGSSYEQYF
>TRBJ2-1|TRBV7-2|TRBD1|NA
TGTGCCAGCAGCCCACGACTTCTAGGGGGCCATGAGCAGTTCTTC
CASSPRLLGGHEQFF
>TRBJ2-3|TRBV5-1|TRBD2|NA
TGCGCCAGCAGCTCCTCGGGAGGATCAGATACGCAGTATTTT
CASSSSGGSDTQYF
>TRBJ2-1|TRBV10-3|NA|NA
TGTGCCATCAGCCGCCAGGGGATGGGGTACAATGAGCAGTTCTTC
CAISRQGMGYNEQFF
>TRBJ1-5|TRBV14|NA|NA
TGTGCCAGCAGCCATGGGGGCGGCAATCAGCCCCAGCATTTT
CASSHGGGNQPQHF
>TRBJ2-7|TRBV24-1|NA|NA
TGTGCCACCAGTGATTTGAAGGACTATAGTTACGAGCAGTACTTC
CATSDLKDYSYEQYF
>TRBJ2-7|TRBV5-6|NA|NA
TGTGCCAGCAGCTTGGCCGGGTTCGAGCAGTACTTC
CASSLAGFEQYF
>TRBJ1-2|TRBV28|NA|NA
TGTGCCAGCAACCTGGGACTGATTAACTATGGCTACACCTTC
CASNLGLINYGYTF
>TRBJ1-2|TRBV7-2|NA|NA
TGTGCCAGCAGCTCCCCGTGGGCGAACATAACTAACTATGGCTACACCTTC
CASSSPWANITNYGYTF
>TRBJ2-7|TRBV7-2|NA|NA
TGTGCCAGCAGCCCGACAGGTATCCCCTACGAGCAGTACTTC
CASSPTGIPYEQYF
>TRBJ1-1|TRBV12-5|NA|NA
TGTGCTAGTGGTCTTAGGAGCTCTGAGGCTTTCTTT
CASGLRSSEAFF
>TRBJ2-3|TRBV27|TRBD2|NA
TGTGCCAGCAGGCGCCTAGCGGGAGGGGTGCAAGATACGCAGTATTTT
CASRRLAGGVQDTQYF
>TRBJ1-4|TRBV6-5|TRBD1|NA
TGTGCCAGCAGGCGACTCCGGGACAGGGATGAAAAACTGTTTTTT
CASRRLRDRDEKLFF
>TRBJ2-2|TRBV7-6|TRBD2|NA
TGTGCCAGCAGCTTAGTGGCAGCGGGAGGACCCGGGGAGCTGTTTTTT
CASSLVAAGGPGELFF
>TRBJ2-1|TRBV5-1|TRBD2|few
TGCGCCAGCAGCTTGGCCGCCAGCGGGAGTTCGGGTGAGCAGTTCTTC
CASSLAASGSSGEQFF
>TRBJ2-6|TRBV6-6|NA|NA
TGTGCCAGCATCCCCACACAATCTGGGGCCAACGTCCTGACTTTC
CASIPTQSGANVLTF
>TRBJ1-1|TRBV3-1/TRBV3-2|NA|NA
TGTGCCAGCAGCTTGGACAGAGAAGCTTTCTTT
CASSLDREAFF
>TRBJ2-1|TRBV5-1|TRBD1|few
TGCGCCAGCAGCTTGGGGGACAGACTATACAATGAGCAGTTCTTC
CASSLGDRLYNEQFF
>TRBJ1-2|TRBV12-3/TRBV12-4|NA|NA
TGTGCCATTGGTCAGGGCTATGGCTACACCTTC
CAIGQGYGYTF
>TRBJ1-3|TRBV5-1|NA|NA
TGCGCCAGCAGCCCTGGGACAATGGGAAACACCATATATTTT
CASSPGTMGNTIYF
>TRBJ1-4|TRBV28|NA|once
TGTGCCAGCAGCCCCCCGGGTCAGATTAATGAAAAACTGTTTTTT
CASSPPGQINEKLFF
>TRBJ2-1|TRBV5-1|TRBD2|NA
TGCGCCAGCAGTGGACTAGCGTTTGGCAATGAGCAGTTCTTC
CASSGLAFGNEQFF
>TRBJ1-2|TRBV21-1|NA|NA
TGTGCCAGCAGCAAAGCAGACAGGGAGATTAACTATGGCTACACCTTC
CASSKADREINYGYTF
>TRBJ1-2|TRBV4-1|TRBD1|NA
TGCGCCAGCAGCCATGATACAGGGGGGAACTATGGCTACACCTTC
CASSHDTGGNYGYTF
>TRBJ2-7|TRBV28|NA|NA
TGTGCCAGCAGTTTTGCGGGGTTTTCCTACGAGCAGTACTTC
CASSFAGFSYEQYF
>TRBJ1-2|TRBV6-6|NA|NA
TGTGCCACCCGGGGGTCTAACTATGGCTACACCTTC
CATRGSNYGYTF
>TRBJ2-1|TRBV3-1/TRBV3-2|TRBD1|NA
TGTGCCAGCAGCCCTTTCCGGGGACAGGCCACCGAGTTCTTC
CASSPFRGQATEFF